The rows below give T cell receptor beta chains drawn from one sample of a study of siplizumab effects on memory and regulatory T cells. This table comes from immunoSEQ multiplex PCR, and its TCRdb copy is limited to in-frame clones, with some not included. Of around 72,000 clones listed, roughly nine tenths are singletons. Sequencing was carried out using CD8+ T cells sorted from blood. Receptors were obtained from a human donor in good health. Each CDR3 is given with its conserved first and last residue. A D gene is named only where the DNA matches it firmly. A row's size may be missing; if present it is once, few, many or a size class.

13	NA	NA	TRBJ2-7	TRBV27	CASSLGGGHEQYF	TGTGCCAGCAGTTTAGGGGGGGGGCACGAGCAGTACTTC
15	NA	TRBD1	TRBJ2-7	TRBV6-1	CASIRDSQVTYEQYF	TGTGCCAGCATTAGGGACAGCCAGGTTACCTACGAGCAGTACTTC
13	NA	TRBD2	TRBJ2-3	TRBV10-2	CASSDREGWTQYF	TGCGCCAGCAGTGATCGGGAGGGGTGGACGCAGTATTTT
14	NA	NA	TRBJ1-4	TRBV11-2	CASSLWQGAEKLFF	TGTGCCAGCAGCTTATGGCAGGGCGCTGAAAAACTGTTTTTT
15	few	TRBD1	TRBJ1-2	TRBV6-5	CASSYFQGALYGYTF	TGTGCCAGCAGTTATTTCCAGGGGGCTTTATATGGCTACACCTTC
17	NA	TRBD1	TRBJ2-7	TRBV6-1	CASSEGRGGTGHYEQYF	TGTGCCAGCAGTGAAGGTCGCGGCGGGACAGGACACTACGAGCAGTACTTC
14	NA	TRBD2	TRBJ2-7	TRBV13	CASSFSGTSYEQYF	TGTGCCAGCAGCTTTAGCGGGACTTCCTACGAGCAGTACTTC
14	NA	TRBD2	TRBJ2-1	TRBV14	CASSQTSGLGEQFF	TGTGCCAGCAGCCAGACTAGCGGGTTAGGTGAGCAGTTCTTC
16	NA	TRBD1	TRBJ2-2	TRBV5-6	CASSAGDRGNTGELFF	TGTGCCAGCAGCGCCGGGGACAGGGGGAACACCGGGGAGCTGTTTTTT
16	NA	NA	TRBJ2-1	TRBV5-1	CASSIYPGVGYNEQFF	TGCGCCAGCAGCATATACCCAGGGGTGGGGTACAATGAGCAGTTCTTC
13	NA	NA	TRBJ2-7	TRBV12-5	CASGLTQGPEQYF	TGTGCTAGTGGTTTGACCCAGGGCCCCGAGCAGTACTTC
16	NA	NA	TRBJ1-5	TRBV14	CASSQDGGGGNQPQHF	TGTGCCAGCAGCCAAGATGGAGGGGGGGGGAATCAGCCCCAGCATTTT
14	NA	NA	TRBJ1-1	TRBV19	CASSPQGRGTEAFF	TGTGCCAGTAGCCCTCAGGGAAGGGGCACTGAAGCTTTCTTT
15	NA	NA	TRBJ1-5	TRBV19	CASSIDRGSNQPQHF	TGTGCCAGTAGTATAGATCGTGGCAGTAATCAGCCCCAGCATTTT
12	NA	TRBD1	TRBJ2-1	TRBV19	CASTSPRGEQFF	TGTGCCAGTACCTCTCCCAGGGGGGAGCAGTTCTTC
16	NA	TRBD1	TRBJ2-1	TRBV7-9	CASSLATGGYYNEQFF	TGTGCCAGCAGCTTAGCGACAGGGGGCTATTACAATGAGCAGTTCTTC
15	NA	TRBD1	TRBJ2-7	TRBV4-1	CASSQSGTGRNEQYF	TGCGCCAGCAGCCAGTCCGGGACAGGGCGGAACGAGCAGTACTTC
20	NA	TRBD2	TRBJ2-1	TRBV7-6	CASSLGAGLAGESAYNEQFF	TGTGCCAGCAGCTTAGGAGCCGGACTAGCGGGAGAGTCTGCCTACAATGAGCAGTTCTTC
14	NA	NA	TRBJ2-7	TRBV9	CASSVDRGSYEQYF	TGTGCCAGCAGCGTTGATAGGGGCTCCTACGAGCAGTACTTC
15	NA	NA	TRBJ2-7	TRBV14	CASSAGTLSSYEQYF	TGTGCCAGCAGCGCCGGGACACTTAGCTCCTACGAGCAGTACTTC
14	NA	TRBD2	TRBJ2-1	TRBV19	CASTGSGSINEQFF	TGTGCCAGTACCGGGAGCGGGAGTATCAATGAGCAGTTCTTC
15	NA	NA	TRBJ1-2	TRBV19	CASSLGARGAYGYTF	TGTGCCAGTAGTCTCGGGGCGAGGGGGGCCTATGGCTACACCTTC
13	NA	NA	TRBJ1-5	TRBV4-1	CASSQWGTEPQHF	TGCGCCAGCAGCCAATGGGGAACCGAGCCCCAGCATTTT
13	few	NA	TRBJ2-7	TRBV14	CASSQDLGYEQYF	TGTGCCAGCAGCCAAGATTTAGGGTACGAGCAGTACTTC
16	NA	NA	TRBJ2-7	TRBV19	CASSMVEVPFSYEQYF	TGTGCCAGTAGTATGGTGGAGGTTCCTTTCTCCTACGAGCAGTACTTC
14	NA	TRBD1	TRBJ2-2	TRBV6-4	CASRDRFDTGELFF	TGTGCCAGCCGGGACAGATTCGACACCGGGGAGCTGTTTTTT
15	NA	NA	TRBJ2-7	TRBV11-2	CASSPSLSSSYEQYF	TGTGCCAGCAGCCCCAGCCTGAGTTCCTCCTACGAGCAGTACTTC
15	NA	NA	TRBJ2-3	TRBV7-9	CASSYNWAPTDTQYF	TGTGCCAGCAGCTATAACTGGGCCCCGACAGATACGCAGTATTTT
16	NA	TRBD1	TRBJ1-6	TRBV10-3	CAISEHGPGTGSPLHF	TGTGCCATCAGTGAGCACGGACCCGGGACAGGGTCACCCCTCCACTTT
14	NA	TRBD1	TRBJ1-5	TRBV27	CASSYSGGDQPQHF	TGTGCCAGCAGTTATTCAGGGGGCGATCAGCCCCAGCATTTT
16	NA	NA	TRBJ2-1	TRBV4-1	CASSQGFWSSYNEQFF	TGCGCCAGCAGCCAAGGTTTCTGGAGCTCCTACAATGAGCAGTTCTTC
15	NA	TRBD1	TRBJ1-5	TRBV7-9	CASSFGQGGNQPQHF	TGTGCCAGCAGCTTTGGACAGGGGGGGAATCAGCCCCAGCATTTT
15	NA	TRBD2	TRBJ2-7	TRBV7-9	CPPRSSGGRSYEQYF	TGTCCGCCACGGTCCAGCGGGGGCAGGTCCTACGAGCAGTACTTC
13	NA	NA	TRBJ1-1	TRBV5-6	CASSTSGNTEAFF	TGTGCCAGCAGCACATCAGGGAACACTGAAGCTTTCTTT
15	once	NA	TRBJ2-5	TRBV7-9	CASSFRGAGEETQYF	TGTGCCAGCAGCTTCCGGGGGGCGGGAGAGGAGACCCAGTACTTC
16	NA	TRBD2	TRBJ2-7	TRBV27	CASRGLAGGNNYEQYF	TGTGCCAGCAGGGGACTAGCGGGAGGTAACAACTACGAGCAGTACTTC
14	NA	NA	TRBJ2-1	TRBV7-3	CASSVSVLPNEQFF	TGTGCCAGCAGCGTGTCGGTCCTACCCAATGAGCAGTTCTTC
17	NA	NA	TRBJ2-3	TRBV7-8	CASSTSIDGPSTDTQYF	TGTGCCAGCAGCACTTCTATCGACGGCCCTAGCACAGATACGCAGTATTTT
16	NA	NA	TRBJ2-1	TRBV6-5	CASSYSSSGSYNEQFF	TGTGCCAGCAGTTACTCGAGCAGCGGCTCCTACAATGAGCAGTTCTTC
14	NA	NA	TRBJ1-2	TRBV5-4	CASSLERGVAGYTF	TGTGCCAGCAGCTTGGAGAGGGGGGTGGCTGGCTACACCTTC
12	NA	NA	TRBJ2-7	TRBV2	CASRLRGYEQYF	TGTGCCAGCAGGCTCAGGGGTTACGAGCAGTACTTC
18	NA	NA	TRBJ2-2	TRBV5-5	CASSLESRGWDNTGELFF	TGTGCCAGCAGCTTGGAGTCCAGGGGTTGGGATAACACCGGGGAGCTGTTTTTT
15	NA	NA	TRBJ1-1	TRBV4-2	CASSQGLSGITEAFF	TGTGCCAGCAGCCAAGGATTGTCAGGGATCACTGAAGCTTTCTTT
18	NA	NA	TRBJ1-1	TRBV2	CASTLNPAAGYMDTEAFF	TGTGCCAGCACTCTAAACCCCGCGGCGGGGTACATGGACACTGAAGCTTTCTTT
13	few	NA	TRBJ2-1	TRBV30	CAWSMVSIDEQFF	TGTGCCTGGAGTATGGTTAGCATCGATGAGCAGTTCTTC
16	NA	TRBD2	TRBJ2-3	TRBV6-5	CASSYSPSGVTDTQYF	TGTGCCAGCAGTTACTCTCCTAGCGGGGTGACAGATACGCAGTATTTT